The rows below give T cell receptor beta chains drawn from one sample of a study of control samples from healthy donors and cancer patients. Sequenced by immunoSEQ multiplex PCR; TCRdb stores in-frame clones only, minus some. Of roughly 80,000 clones in the sample, 70% to 90% were seen once. The sample taken for sequencing was blood. The receptors originated from a woman aged 45-60 years in good health. Each CDR3 is given with its conserved first and last residue. Each record gives: V gene, clone size, D gene, J gene, CDR3 DNA, CDR3 protein. D genes are given only for firm matches. Size is omitted from some rows. Given values are once, few, many or a class for expanded clones.

>TRBV6-5|NA|NA|TRBJ1-5
TGTGCCAGCAGTTACTCGACCGGTAGCAATCAGCCCCAGCATTTT
CASSYSTGSNQPQHF
>TRBV9|NA|NA|TRBJ1-1
TGTGCCAGCAGCTTTCTGGACGTTAACACTGAAGCTTTCTTT
CASSFLDVNTEAFF
>TRBV29-1|NA|NA|TRBJ1-2
TGCAGCGTTGTTACAGGCCCATCAACATACCCATCCTATGGCTACACCTTC
CSVVTGPSTYPSYGYTF
>TRBV10-3|NA|TRBD1|TRBJ1-2
TGTGCCATCTCCGGGACAGGGAAGGATGGCTACACCTTC
CAISGTGKDGYTF
>TRBV21-1|NA|NA|TRBJ1-1
TGTGCCAGCAGCAAATGCGTGGGAGCTGAAGCTTTCTTT
CASSKCVGAEAFF
>TRBV30|once|NA|TRBJ1-5
TGTGCCTGGAGTGACGGTAATAGCAATCAGCCCCAGCATTTT
CAWSDGNSNQPQHF
>TRBV5-5|NA|NA|TRBJ1-1
TGTGCCAGCAGCTTTTCTGGGGACACTGAAGCTTTCTTT
CASSFSGDTEAFF
>TRBV6-5|NA|NA|TRBJ2-7
TGTGCCAGCACCGAGACAGTCGGCACCTACGAGCAGTACTTC
CASTETVGTYEQYF
>TRBV6-5|NA|NA|TRBJ2-3
TGTGCCAGCAGTCGAGATTTTGGTGGTACGCAGTATTTT
CASSRDFGGTQYF
>TRBV20-1|once|TRBD1|TRBJ1-2
TGCAGTGCCTACGAAGGGGGCGGCTACACCTTC
CSAYEGGGYTF
>TRBV6-5|NA|TRBD2|TRBJ2-3
TGTGCCAGTCTCAGCGGGGGCCTGCGAAATACGCAGTATTTT
CASLSGGLRNTQYF
>TRBV2|NA|TRBD1|TRBJ1-1
TGTGCCAGCCCTGACAGGGACGGGAGTTGCCCTTTCTTT
CASPDRDGSCPFF
>TRBV29-1|many|NA|TRBJ1-4
TGCAGCGCCCGCACAGGATCCGGTGAAAAACTGTTTTTT
CSARTGSGEKLFF
>TRBV7-6|NA|TRBD1|TRBJ1-6
TGTGCCAGCAGCTTGGAGCAGGGGGGGAGTTCACCCCTCCACTTT
CASSLEQGGSSPLHF
>TRBV3-1/TRBV3-2|NA|NA|TRBJ1-3
TGTGCCAGCAGCCCGACACCCCGGGCTGGAAACACCATATATTTT
CASSPTPRAGNTIYF
>TRBV6-1|NA|NA|TRBJ2-1
TGTGCCAGCAGTGTCATCCCTAGCGCGACCTACAATGAGCAGTTCTTC
CASSVIPSATYNEQFF
>TRBV2|NA|TRBD1|TRBJ1-5
TGTGCCAGCACAGGGGGGAATCAGCCCCAGCATTTT
CASTGGNQPQHF
>TRBV10-2|once|TRBD2|TRBJ2-7
TGCGCCAGCAGTGAGGAGATAGCGACTAGCGGGGTTTACGAGCAGTACTTC
CASSEEIATSGVYEQYF
>TRBV5-6|few|NA|TRBJ1-3
TGTGCCAGCAGCTTAACAGGGAGCTCTGGAAACACCATATATTTT
CASSLTGSSGNTIYF
>TRBV6-6|NA|NA|TRBJ1-1
TGTGCCAGCAGTTATCACACTGAAGCTTTCTTT
CASSYHTEAFF
>TRBV3-1/TRBV3-2|NA|NA|TRBJ2-1
TGTGCCAGCAGCCAAGGGGGAGCTTCCTACAATGAGCAGTTCTTC
CASSQGGASYNEQFF
>TRBV3-1/TRBV3-2|NA|TRBD2|TRBJ2-3
TGTGCCAGCAGCCAAGCGACTAGCGGAACGAGTGCAGATACGCAGTATTTT
CASSQATSGTSADTQYF
>TRBV5-1|NA|TRBD2|TRBJ2-3
TGCGCCAGCAGCTTTAGGAGCGGGGGGGCCCACACAGATACGCAGTATTTT
CASSFRSGGAHTDTQYF
>TRBV2|once|NA|TRBJ1-1
TGTGCCAGCAGTTCCCTCGGGAGGAACACTGAAGCTTTCTTT
CASSSLGRNTEAFF
>TRBV29-1|NA|NA|TRBJ1-1
TGCAGCGTTGAACCCTTAACTGAAGCTTTCTTT
CSVEPLTEAFF
>TRBV11-2|NA|NA|TRBJ2-7
TGTGCCAGCAGCTTAAAGAGGGGGGGCCTATACGAGCAGTACTTC
CASSLKRGGLYEQYF
>TRBV10-3|NA|NA|TRBJ1-4
TGTGCCATCAGTAATACAGGCTCAACTAATGAAAAACTGTTTTTT
CAISNTGSTNEKLFF
>TRBV11-3|NA|TRBD1|TRBJ2-5
TGTGCCAGCAGCCTCGGACAGGTCACCAGAGGGGAGACCCAGTACTTC
CASSLGQVTRGETQYF
>TRBV3-1/TRBV3-2|NA|NA|TRBJ1-6
TGTGCCAGCAGCCAGAAGAATTCACCCCTCCACTTT
CASSQKNSPLHF
>TRBV19|NA|TRBD2|TRBJ2-7
TGTGCCAGTAGTACATACCGGGAGGCCTACGAGCAGTACTTC
CASSTYREAYEQYF
>TRBV19|NA|NA|TRBJ1-3
TGTGCCAGTAGTTGGATTTCTGGAAACACCATATATTTT
CASSWISGNTIYF
>TRBV3-1/TRBV3-2|once|NA|TRBJ1-4
TGTGCCAGCAGCCAAGTTGGGCGGAATGAAAAACTGTTTTTT
CASSQVGRNEKLFF
>TRBV7-9|few|TRBD2|TRBJ2-3
TGTGCCAGCAGCTTTAGACTAGCGGGGGGCCAAGAGATTGATACGCAGTATTTT
CASSFRLAGGQEIDTQYF
>TRBV6-5|NA|TRBD1|TRBJ1-1
TGTGCCAGCAGCAGAGACAGGGGAATAACTGAAGCTTTCTTT
CASSRDRGITEAFF
>TRBV6-1|NA|NA|TRBJ1-5
TGTGCCAGCAGTGAAGCAGGGAGCAATCAGCCCCAGCATTTT
CASSEAGSNQPQHF
>TRBV5-6|NA|TRBD1|TRBJ1-2
TGTGCCAGCAGCTCGCGGACAGGCCACTATGGCTACACCTTC
CASSSRTGHYGYTF
>TRBV7-8|NA|NA|TRBJ1-1
TGTGCCAGCAGAAATAGGGAGCAGTCTGAAGCTTTCTTT
CASRNREQSEAFF
>TRBV5-1|once|TRBD1|TRBJ2-2
TGCGCCAGCGGACAGGGAGTCGGGGAGCTGTTTTTT
CASGQGVGELFF
>TRBV5-1|NA|NA|TRBJ2-2
TGCGCCAGCAGCTTGCAGGCCACCGGGGAGCTGTTTTTT
CASSLQATGELFF
>TRBV9|NA|NA|TRBJ2-5
TGTGCCAGCAGCGTACAGGACACAAAAGAGACCCAGTACTTC
CASSVQDTKETQYF
>TRBV29-1|NA|TRBD1|TRBJ2-3
TGCAGCGCTGGAGGTGGAACAGGGGGCACAGATACGCAGTATTTT
CSAGGGTGGTDTQYF
>TRBV6-1|NA|NA|TRBJ1-5
TGTGCCAGCAGTGAAGCTTTGGGGAGCAATCAGCCCCAGCATTTT
CASSEALGSNQPQHF
>TRBV7-8|NA|NA|TRBJ2-3
TGTGCCAGCAGCCCAGGGGGCACAGATACGCAGTATTTT
CASSPGGTDTQYF
>TRBV7-9|NA|NA|TRBJ2-3
TGTGCCAGCGGACTGGCGGGGCAGAAGGTAGAGACGCAGTATTTT
CASGLAGQKVETQYF
>TRBV3-1/TRBV3-2|NA|NA|TRBJ1-3
TGTGCCAGCAGCCTCCTAACGGGTCAGGGTTCTGGAAACACCATATATTTT
CASSLLTGQGSGNTIYF
>TRBV2|NA|TRBD1|TRBJ1-5
TGTGCCAGCGGGACAGCGCAAAATCAGCCCCAGCATTTT
CASGTAQNQPQHF
>TRBV16|NA|NA|TRBJ1-1
TGTGCCAGCAGCCTTAGCGGAATGAACACTGAAGCTTTCTTT
CASSLSGMNTEAFF
>TRBV10-3|once|NA|TRBJ2-7
TGTGCCATCAGCCCCGGGACGGAAAGCTCCTACGAGCAGTACTTC
CAISPGTESSYEQYF
>TRBV5-1|once|TRBD1|TRBJ1-2
TGCGCCAGCAGCTTGGGACAGGGTGGACAGGGCTACACCTTC
CASSLGQGGQGYTF
>TRBV2|NA|NA|TRBJ1-1
TGTGCCAGTATAATGGATATTGGTCCTGAAGCTTTCTTT
CASIMDIGPEAFF